This TCR beta chain was captured in a study of blood T cell repertoires in COVID-19. Germline values: CDR1 MDHEN, CDR2 SYDVKM. This CDR3 contains 15 residues. V shed 2 bases and J shed 3 bases, with 13 bases lying between them. Original handling: Amplification with reference gene primers provided the estimates of nucleated cell counts. Profiled with immunoSEQ multiplex PCR; TCRdb holds only in-frame clones, not every one. That table is the source of V, J and clone size, and D and trimming were worked out from the DNA. The top ten clones hold approximately 4% of a sample with approximately 300,000 clones, about 90% of them seen once. In its sample, this clone was seen once. Allocation to cohorts depended on clinical history reported by the participants.

This TCR came from a woman younger than 30 with acute COVID-19. The chain combines TRBV28 with TRBJ1-2; maybe TRBD1 (6 bases). Sequenced material: PBMCs or T cells enriched from blood (not recorded which). The CDR3 here is CASSLGQSLYYGYTF. The CDR3 region has the DNA TGTGCCAGCAGTTTAGGACAGTCACTTTACTATGGCTACACCTTC.